The text below deals with one T cell receptor (beta chain). Its antigen is unknown. This sample is part of a study of blood T cells in healthy people across ages. Study-level results: What prevented conclusive comparison of naive and antigen-experienced cells was that PBMCs were unsorted.

The germline CDR1 and CDR2 sequences are MGHRA and YSYEKL. V dropped 0 bases and J dropped 5; count of bases not matched to a gene: 11. The CDR3 length is 18 residues. Alongside a J-beta primer mix, a sample-barcoded 5' primer served in a second PCR lasting roughly 7 to 11 cycles. Each cDNA molecule was tagged by a template-switch adaptor with 12 random nucleotides. TCRdb itself ran the 5' RACE reads through MiXCR, one entry per CDR3 protein. The sample shows some 900,000 distinct CDR3 sequences, 40% to 60% of them seen only once. Specimen: blood. The chain joins TRBV4-1 to TRBJ2-5, with 11 bases matching TRBD2. The clonotype was recovered from a man aged 25 to 40 in good health. The CDR3 loop is CASSQDASSGGARETQYF. The CDR3 nucleotides read TGCGCCAGCAGCCAAGATGCAAGTAGCGGGGGGGCCCGGGAGACCCAGTACTTC.